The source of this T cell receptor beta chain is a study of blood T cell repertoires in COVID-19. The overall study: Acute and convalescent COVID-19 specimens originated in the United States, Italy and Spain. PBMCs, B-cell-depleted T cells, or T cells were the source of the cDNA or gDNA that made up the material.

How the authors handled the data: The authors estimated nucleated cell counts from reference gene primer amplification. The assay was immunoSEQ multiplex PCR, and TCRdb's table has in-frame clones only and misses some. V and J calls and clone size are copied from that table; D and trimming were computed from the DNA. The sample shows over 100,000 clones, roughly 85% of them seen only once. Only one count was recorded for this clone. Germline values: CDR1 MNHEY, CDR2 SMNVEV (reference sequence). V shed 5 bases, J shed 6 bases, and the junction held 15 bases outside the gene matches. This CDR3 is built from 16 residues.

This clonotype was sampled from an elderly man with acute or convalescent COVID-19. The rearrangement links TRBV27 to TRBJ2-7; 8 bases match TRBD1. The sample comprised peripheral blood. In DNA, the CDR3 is TGTGCCAGCAGTCCGACCCTGAGACAGGGGATAAGCGAGCAGTACTTC. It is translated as CASSPTLRQGISEQYF.